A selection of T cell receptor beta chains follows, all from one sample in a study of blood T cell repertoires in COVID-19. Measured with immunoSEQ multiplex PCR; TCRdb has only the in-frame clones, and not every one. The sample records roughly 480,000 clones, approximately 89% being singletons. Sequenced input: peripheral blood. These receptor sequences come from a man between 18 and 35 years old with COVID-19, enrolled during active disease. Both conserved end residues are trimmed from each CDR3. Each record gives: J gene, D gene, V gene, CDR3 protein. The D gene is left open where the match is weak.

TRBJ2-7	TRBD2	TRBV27	ASSSGGRGRGLYEQY
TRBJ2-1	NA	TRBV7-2	ASSLVFGGVGYNEQF
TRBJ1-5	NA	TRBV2	ASSEGRVKSQPQH
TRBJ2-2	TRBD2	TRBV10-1	ASSETSGDTGELF
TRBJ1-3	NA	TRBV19	ASSIGWERSGNTIY
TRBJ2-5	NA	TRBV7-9	ASSLALGEEETQY
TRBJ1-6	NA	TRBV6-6	ASIKDLTGGSPLH
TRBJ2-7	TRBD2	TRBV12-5	ASALGGSGTPYEQY
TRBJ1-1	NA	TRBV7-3	ASSLEGNTEAF
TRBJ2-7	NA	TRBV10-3	AISERDRGDEQY
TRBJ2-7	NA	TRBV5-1	ASSLEGAGTYEQY
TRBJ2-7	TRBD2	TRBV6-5	ASALSSGSYEQY
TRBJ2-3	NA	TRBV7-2	ASSLALMSGADTQY
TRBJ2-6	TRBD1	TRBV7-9	ASSPPGTGPVGANVLT
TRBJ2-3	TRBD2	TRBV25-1	ASSGRTSGGTQY
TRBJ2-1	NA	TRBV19	ASRGGRTGTDEQF
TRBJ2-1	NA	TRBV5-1	ASSTQQGPHEQF
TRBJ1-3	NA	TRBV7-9	ASSLVGKKQHSGNTIY
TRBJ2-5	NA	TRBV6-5	ASSYSGVSTQY
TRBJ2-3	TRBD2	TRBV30	ASLRGGTDTQY
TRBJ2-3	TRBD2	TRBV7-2	ASSLLGDSGRPPDTQY
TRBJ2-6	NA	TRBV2	ASSYILSGANVLT
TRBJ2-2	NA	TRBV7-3	ASSPTGGKNTGELF
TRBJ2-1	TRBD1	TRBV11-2	ASRQGAGEQF
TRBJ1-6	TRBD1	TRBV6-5	ASGGTVNSPLH
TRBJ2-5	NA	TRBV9	ASSVARGGGETQY
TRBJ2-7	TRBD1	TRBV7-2	ASSYGQGPYEQY
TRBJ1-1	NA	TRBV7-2	ASSLSSRGLTEAF
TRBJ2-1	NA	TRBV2	ASSASVAYNEQF
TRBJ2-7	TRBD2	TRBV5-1	ASSFSGVSYEQY
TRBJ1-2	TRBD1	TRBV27	ASSYLTRQGGGYT
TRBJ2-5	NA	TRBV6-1	ASSEGLKVLRGFDETQY
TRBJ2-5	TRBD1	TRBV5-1	ASHMTGDGQETQY
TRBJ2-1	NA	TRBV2	ASSPLRGDNEQF
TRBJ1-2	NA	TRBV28	ASSLGSYGYT
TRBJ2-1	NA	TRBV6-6	ASTHSPTGEQF
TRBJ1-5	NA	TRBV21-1	ASSKGGRGWGNQPQH
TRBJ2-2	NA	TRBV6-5	ASSKDIYTGELF
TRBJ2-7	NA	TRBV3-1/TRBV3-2	ASSQVSRGAYEQY
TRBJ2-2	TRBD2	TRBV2	ASRGTSGGAWNTGELF
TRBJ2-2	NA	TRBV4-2	ASSLTAVRGELF
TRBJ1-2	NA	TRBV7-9	ASSLPGVGYGYT
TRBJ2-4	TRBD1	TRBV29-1	SAGSGGAKNIQY
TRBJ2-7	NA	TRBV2	ASREDFYEQY
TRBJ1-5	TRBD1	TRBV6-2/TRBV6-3	ASSYRGRGFNQPQH
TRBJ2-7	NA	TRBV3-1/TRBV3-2	ASSQAVYEQY
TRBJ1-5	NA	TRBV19	ASSSGQTNQPQH
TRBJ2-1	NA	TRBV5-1	ASSRLGDEQF
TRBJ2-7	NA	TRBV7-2	ASSLGHSYEQY
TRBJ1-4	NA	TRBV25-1	ASSEYGGHPNEKLF
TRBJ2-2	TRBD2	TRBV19	ASSIAPGLDNTGELF
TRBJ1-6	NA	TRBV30	AWMGGPLSPLH
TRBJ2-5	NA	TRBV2	ASSESRGGAETQY